This T cell receptor (beta chain) was observed in a study of CD8+CD57+ T cells in acquired aplastic anemia (dated by TCRdb to 2017 to 2018). With regard to the full study: On average, sorted CD4+ and CD8+ cells yielded around 3.5 ug of extracted DNA, with a range of about 0.17 to 27.4 ug. Mean read counts for healthy donor samples were 9 million to 10.8 million for CD4+ cells and roughly 12 million for CD8+ cells.

General study outcomes and caveats: Roughly 29 CD8+ CDR3 sequences were shared between patients and controls but appeared highly expressed in patients and within their immunodominant clones. CD8+ Simpson's diversity did not differ significantly between patients and healthy controls (P=0.060).

Of note for this clonotype: Its antigen is not yet known. No clone much larger than this one lies a single base away; base qualities are absent.

According to the germline V gene, CDR1 reads KGHDR and CDR2 reads SFDVKD. The CDR3 starts with the cysteine, ends with the phenylalanine, and has 12 residues. The CDR3 DNA has 36 bases and is translated from base 1. V drops 7 bases and J drops 6 bases, leaving 11 bases in between. In this study, sorted CD4+ and CD8+ T cells from the blood of healthy subjects and of severe aplastic anemia patients had their TCR repertoires deep-sequenced. Ficoll-Paque density gradient centrifugation was used to isolate peripheral blood mononuclear cells. Before DNA was extracted, CD4+ and CD8+ T cells were sorted using either FACS or magnetic beads. Profiling of TCR beta VDJ combinations and CDR3 sequences used genomic DNA as the template. An Illumina HiSeq 2000 was the platform used for TCR repertoire sequencing. As for the authors' bioinformatics: Repertoires were assessed using TRBV/TRBJ rearrangement plots, CDR3 size and DJ length profiles, and Simpson's diversity index. The most abundant DNA sequence in the deep sequencing data was taken as the immunodominant clone. CDR3 amino acid sequences were screened for sharing across subjects and were compared with published repertoires and the VDJdb database. TCRdb handled the public reads itself, with Q25 trimming in fastp and clone calling in MiXCR, and kept productive beta chains. Each entry is one CDR3 protein sequence, shown with its most common DNA and genes. In this record, the V and J calls reflect TCRdb's handling and not the investigators' own analysis. In this sample the table shows 100,000 to 130,000 distinct CDR3 sequences, 51% of which occur a single time. The top ten clonotypes cover roughly a third of the sample.

The V and J segments used are TRBV24-1 and TRBJ1-2, with an unclear D gene assignment. This clonotype originated in a human donor in good health, serving as a control. Sequencing used sorted CD4+, CD8+, or CD8+CD57+ T cells (not recorded which) from PBMCs. The nucleotide sequence is TGTGCCACCAGAGCAGGTGACAATGGCTACACCTTC. Protein translation: CATRAGDNGYTF.